This entry describes one T cell receptor beta chain. Its cognate antigen is unknown. The data were obtained in a study of radiation and T cells in renal cell carcinoma. Time point denoted: blood 4 weeks post-SBRT, at nephrectomy. Indicated treatment: 15 Gy SBRT to primary tumor, nephrectomy 4 weeks later. Nephrectomy followed 15 Gy stereotactic body radiation by 4 weeks. Clear cell pathology was present in this patient's renal cell carcinoma. Study-wide results and limits: In blood, top tumor clones expanded by 2 weeks, shrinking by 4.

CDR1 is KGHSH and CDR2 is LQKENI in the germline V gene. This CDR3 region has 18 residues. The V segment lost 2 bases and the J segment 3 bases; nucleotides outside the gene matches: 12. TCRdb's table, derived via immunoSEQ multiplex PCR, lists solely in-frame clones and lacks some. The sample has around 140,000 clones, approximately 86% seen once. This sequence originates from a woman aged 50 to 60 with renal cell carcinoma. The chain has TRBV18 and TRBJ1-5; 8 bases agree with TRBD1. Sequencing was performed on blood, taken from a patient whose treatment included radiotherapy and nephrectomy. The CDR3 reads CASSPDQRDRRYNQPQHF. The CDR3 bases are TGTGCCAGCTCACCAGACCAACGGGACAGGAGATACAATCAGCCCCAGCATTTT.